This TCR beta chain originates from a study of blood T cell repertoires in COVID-19. Study background: Both acute and convalescent COVID-19 samples were obtained from the United States, Italy and Spain. PBMCs, B-cell-depleted T cells, or T cells were the source of the cDNA or gDNA that made up the material.

Assay: immunoSEQ multiplex PCR; the TCRdb copy retains only in-frame clones and omits some. Among around 150,000 clones listed, 76% were seen once. The CDR3 sequence is 15 residues long. V lost 7 bases to trimming and J lost 1 base, with 16 bases between them. Per germline, CDR1 WSHSY and CDR2 SAAADI. This sequence originates from an elderly woman with active or convalescent COVID-19. The chain has TRBV10-2 and TRBJ1-1; D possibly corresponds to TRBD1 (6 bases). The specimen was peripheral blood. The CDR3 DNA is TGCGCCAGCAAAACAGGGCCCCAGGAGAACACTGAAGCTTTCTTT. Translating it yields CASKTGPQENTEAFF.